The clone carrying this TCR beta chain was seen ten or more times. The sample originates from a study of regulatory T cells in long-lasting Graves disease. In building TCR beta libraries, iRepertoire HTBI primers were used together with Arm-PCR of CDR3 regions. Using its own MiXCR run on the multiplex PCR reads, TCRdb lists one record per CDR3 protein. The sample lists roughly 500,000 distinct CDR3 sequences, more than 10% seen once, with 7.5% to 9% in the top ten. Stated time point: newly diagnosed GD, antithyroid drugs for less than 3 months. The TCR library was prepared using RNA isolated from PBMCs. Between the trimmed V and J ends, which lost 2 bases and 6 bases, there was a span of 18 bases. Germline CDR1 is SGHRS and CDR2 is YFSETQ. The CDR3 covers 15 residues. The same sample was also used in a study of T cells in Graves' hyperthyroidism and ophthalmopathy.

This TCR was recovered from a woman under 40 with Graves disease. V usage is TRBV5-1 and J usage is TRBJ2-7; D is ambiguous. Here the sequenced sample was peripheral blood mononuclear cells (PBMCs), taken at new diagnosis, from a patient treated with antithyroid drugs. CDR3 sequence (DNA): TGCGCCAGCAGCTTCGACGCCTTCCACGTCGCCGAGCAGTACTTC. Translation: CASSFDAFHVAEQYF.